These 32 T cell receptor beta chains came from one sample sequenced in a study of OX40 agonist ivuxolimab in advanced cancers. Measured with immunoSEQ multiplex PCR; TCRdb has only the in-frame clones, and not every one. The sample lists more than 35,000 clones, approximately 90% occurring once. The sample was CD4+ or CD8+ T cells sorted from blood, taken in a trial of the OX40 agonist ivuxolimab. The receptors stem from an adult with an advanced solid tumor such as melanoma, head and neck, liver or kidney cancer.

CDR3 amino acids: CATQRGGQPQHF. Here the CDR3 DNA reads TGTGCCACTCAGAGGGGGGGTCAGCCCCAGCATTTT. The chain carries TRBV10-3 and TRBJ1-5; D is perhaps TRBD1 (6 bases). Germline loops: CDR1 ENHRY, CDR2 SYGVKD. V was shortened by 10 bases and J by 6 bases, with 13 bases between the two germline ends. The CDR3 has 12 amino acids.

J is TRBJ2-3 and V is TRBV20-1; D ambiguous. Germline CDR1 is DFQATT and CDR2 is SNEGSKA (reference sequence). The CDR3 is 11 amino acids. V was clipped by 5 bases and J by 6 bases, with 9 bases between them. The DNA of the CDR3 is TGCAGTGCTTTGGGGTGGGATACGCAGTATTTT. Translated, it gives CSALGWDTQYF.

This clone was seen a few times. This chain connects TRBV7-2 to TRBJ2-5, with TRBD1 identical over 9 bases. V lost 5 bases, J lost 5 bases, and 9 bases stayed unmatched. The CDR3 consists of 15 residues. CDR1 and CDR2 (germline): SGHTA, FQGNSA. The CDR3 reads CASSLGTGKRETQYF. CDR3 nucleotide sequence: TGTGCCAGCAGCCTAGGGACAGGGAAGAGGGAGACCCAGTACTTC.

J is TRBJ1-5 and V is TRBV2; 10 bases line up with TRBD1. Per the germline V gene, CDR1 is SNHLY and CDR2 is FYNNEI. The CDR3 length is 15 residues. Trimming removed 7 bases from V and 7 bases from J; junction bases left unmatched: 10. Here the CDR3 reads CASTTGDRGFQPQHF. DNA for the CDR3: TGTGCCAGCACTACCGGGGACAGGGGATTCCAGCCCCAGCATTTT.

This clone came up once. The chain combines TRBV7-9 with TRBJ1-5; weak D call: TRBD1 (5 bases). This CDR3 region has 15 residues. Germline CDR1 and CDR2: SEHNR and FQNEAQ (reference sequence). Trimming stripped 5 bases from V and 7 bases from J, with 18 bases between. The CDR3 DNA reads TGTGCCAGCAGCCAGGGTCCACGTAAGGACCAGCCCCAGCATTTT. Amino acid sequence: CASSQGPRKDQPQHF.

The V call is TRBV29-1, the J call TRBJ2-2; the D call may be TRBD1 or TRBD2 (5 bases each). Trimming cost V 6 bases and J 1 base, with 15 bases left between them. The germline V gene encodes CDR1 SQVTM and CDR2 ANQGSEA. This CDR3 contains 15 residues. CDR3 sequence: CSVTTGTGNTGELFF. As DNA, the CDR3 is TGCAGCGTCACTACCGGGACGGGGAACACCGGGGAGCTGTTTTTT.

The rearrangement uses TRBV6-4 and TRBJ2-6, with no clear D. CDR1 is MRHNA, CDR2 SNTAGT, per germline. This CDR3 region has 15 residues. Trimming pared 4 bases from V and 0 bases from J, leaving 7 bases between. In DNA form, the CDR3 reads TGTGCCAGCAGTGTTGATCGCTCTGGGGCCAACGTCCTGACTTTC. Encoded protein: CASSVDRSGANVLTF.

The chain couples TRBV5-1 to TRBJ2-7, with D possibly being TRBD1 (5 bases). Trimming cost V 5 bases and J 5 bases, with 11 bases left between them. This CDR3 has 12 amino acids. Germline assignment: CDR1 SGHRS and CDR2 YFSETQ. CDR3 DNA sequence: TGCGCCAGCAGTTGGTCGGACAACGAGCAGTACTTC. This encodes CASSWSDNEQYF.

V is TRBV7-6 and J is TRBJ2-1, with 7 bases fitting TRBD1. CDR3 length: 15 residues. Germline CDR1 reads SGHVS; CDR2 reads FNYEAQ. J lost 0 bases, V lost 3 bases, and 2 bases had no gene match. The CDR3 region has the DNA TGTGCCAGCAGCTTCGACAGGGCCTCCTACAATGAGCAGTTCTTC. Translated, it gives CASSFDRASYNEQFF.

This sequence joins TRBV7-3 and TRBJ1-2; tentatively, D is TRBD1 (6 bases). The CDR3 extends over 14 amino acids. CDR1 is SGHTA, CDR2 FQGTGA, per germline. The V end lost 5 bases, the J end lost 2 bases, and 12 bases lay between the germline ends. CDR3 nucleotides: TGTGCCAGCAGCCCGGACAGATACAACTATGGCTACACCTTC. Its protein is CASSPDRYNYGYTF.

V usage is TRBV5-8 and J usage is TRBJ1-5, with D possibly matching TRBD1 (5 bases). From germline, CDR1 is SGHTS and CDR2 YDEGEE. V lost 4 bases to trimming and J lost 7 bases, with 12 bases between them. CDR3 length: 13 residues. The chain's CDR3 is CASSGGGNQPQHF. The CDR3 coding sequence is TGTGCCAGCAGCGGGGGAGGAAACCAGCCCCAGCATTTT.

The chain has TRBV28 and TRBJ1-5, with D unclear. Per the germline V gene, CDR1 is MDHEN and CDR2 is SYDVKM. The CDR3 has 14 residues. Trimming took 8 bases from V and 0 from J, leaving 11 bases between them. The DNA of the CDR3 is TGTGCCAGCGGTGAAGCTTATAGCAATCAGCCCCAGCATTTT. It codes for CASGEAYSNQPQHF.

The chain is built from TRBV14 and TRBJ1-6, with a tentative D call TRBD1 (5 bases). The CDR3 contains 15 residues. CDR1 and CDR2 from the germline V gene are SGHDN and FVKESK. Trimming left V 4 bases short and J 7 bases short, with 14 bases between. DNA of the CDR3: TGTGCCAGCAGCCCTCGAATGGGGGGGAATTCACCCCTCCACTTT. It specifies CASSPRMGGNSPLHF. Looking up the rest from reference TRBV14 and TRBJ1-6 gives the full variable domain: EAGVTQFPSHSVIEKGQTVTLRCDPISGHDNLYWYRRVMGKEIKFLLHFVKESKQDESGMPNNRFLAERTGGTYSTLKVQPAELEDSGVYFCASSPRMGGNSPLHFGNGTRLTVT.

This sequence joins TRBV19 and TRBJ2-7; 8 bases align to TRBD1. Germline trimming cut 5 bases from V and 1 base from J; bases unmatched to any gene: 7. The CDR3 consists of 15 residues. Germline V gives CDR1 LNHDA, CDR2 SQIVND (reference sequence). CDR3 nucleotide sequence: TGTGCCAGTAGTCCTGACAGGGGTGGGTCCTACGAGCAGTACTTC. The encoded protein is CASSPDRGGSYEQYF.

The V call is TRBV5-5, the J call TRBJ2-1; no clear D. The CDR3 totals 15 residues. Germline CDR1 and CDR2: SGHKS and YYEKEE (reference sequence). Between the trimmed V and J ends, which lost 0 bases and 8 bases, there was a span of 15 bases. The CDR3 here is CASSLGPMKTDEQFF. CDR3 nucleotide sequence: TGTGCCAGCAGCTTGGGACCCATGAAGACCGATGAGCAGTTCTTC.

The CDR3 sequence: CASSGRASGGHDTQYF. CDR3 bases: TGCGCCAGCAGCGGACGGGCTAGCGGGGGGCATGATACGCAGTATTTT. The chain links TRBV4-3 to TRBJ2-3; the match to TRBD2 covers 11 bases. The CDR3 length is 16 residues. Looked up from germline, CDR1 is LGHNA and CDR2 is YSLEER. J was trimmed by 6 bases and V by 5 bases; bases with no gene match: 10.

This chain uses TRBV5-1 with TRBJ2-2; D perhaps matches TRBD2 (5 bases). V lost 4 bases, J lost 1 base, and 8 bases lay in between. In germline, CDR1 is SGHRS, CDR2 YFSETQ. CDR3 length: 14 residues. CDR3 amino acids: CASSMDLNTGELFF. The CDR3, as DNA: TGCGCCAGCAGCATGGACTTGAACACCGGGGAGCTGTTTTTT.

The gene calls are TRBV7-3 and TRBJ1-6; the D gene is possibly TRBD1 (5 bases). The germline gives CDR1 SGHTA, CDR2 FQGTGA. There are 16 residues in the CDR3. V gave up 5 bases and J gave up 10 bases, with 21 bases separating them. CDR3 sequence (DNA): TGTGCCAGCAGCGCCTCCGGGAGAACCTCAGGGTCACCCCTCCACTTT. Encoded protein: CASSASGRTSGSPLHF. The full variable domain, rest sourced from reference TRBV7-3 and TRBJ1-6, is GAGVSQTPSNKVTEKGKYVELRCDPISGHTALYWYRQSLGQGPEFLIYFQGTGAADDSGLPNDRFFAVRPEGSVSTLKIQRTERGDSAVYLCASSASGRTSGSPLHFGNGTRLTVT.

The chain couples TRBV4-1 to TRBJ1-2, with a tentative D call TRBD1 (5 bases). The CDR3 has 13 residues. Trimming left V 0 bases short and J 10 bases short, with 12 bases between. From germline, CDR1 is MGHRA and CDR2 YSYEKL. The CDR3 coding sequence is TGCGCCAGCAGCCAAGAGGGGCTCGGCTTCTACACCTTC. It is translated as CASSQEGLGFYTF.

V usage is TRBV19 and J usage is TRBJ2-1; 8 nucleotides align to TRBD1. Germline trimming cut 9 bases from V and 1 base from J; bases unmatched to any gene: 8. CDR1 and CDR2 from the germline V gene are LNHDA and SQIVND (reference sequence). The CDR3 is 15 amino acids. The CDR3 loop reads CASDSGTGSYNEQFF. The CDR3 nucleotides read TGTGCCAGCGATTCCGGGACAGGTTCCTACAATGAGCAGTTCTTC.

V and J are TRBV9 and TRBJ2-7, with 9 bases lining up with TRBD1. The J segment lost 3 bases and the V segment lost 3 bases, leaving 7 bases of the junction unmatched. The CDR3 loop spans 15 amino acids. Germline CDR1 is SGDLS and CDR2 is YYNGEE. The CDR3 reads CASSESGTGYYEQYF. The CDR3 region has the DNA TGTGCCAGCAGCGAATCCGGGACAGGGTACTACGAGCAGTACTTC.

The V call is TRBV28, the J call TRBJ2-7; D possibly corresponds to TRBD2 (5 bases). V was cut by 6 bases and J by 4 bases, with 13 bases left in between. This CDR3 region has 13 residues. Germline CDR1 is MDHEN and CDR2 is SYDVKM. The CDR3 DNA follows: TGTGCCAGCAGCCCGCCCGGGGTGTACGAGCAGTACTTC. Amino acids: CASSPPGVYEQYF.

In its sample, this clone was seen a few times. The chain employs TRBV5-8 and TRBJ1-1; D unresolved. The CDR3 runs 15 residues. Germline V lookup: CDR1 SGHTS, CDR2 YDEGEE. V lost 1 base and J lost 0, with 10 bases in between. CDR3 loop: CASSLTLLMNTEAFF. CDR3 DNA sequence: TGTGCCAGCAGCTTGACACTACTGATGAACACTGAAGCTTTCTTT.

J is TRBJ2-1 and V is TRBV7-9; TRBD2 is a possible D gene (6 bases). V lost 6 bases, J lost 8 bases, and 11 bases lay in between. The CDR3 runs 12 residues. Germline CDR1 reads SEHNR; CDR2 reads FQNEAQ (reference sequence). The CDR3 nucleotides are TGTGCCAGCAGGGGGACTGGCGATGAGCAGTTCTTC. Translated, it gives CASRGTGDEQFF. Combining the CDR3 with reference TRBV7-9 and TRBJ2-1 gives the whole variable domain DTGVSQNPRHKITKRGQNVTFRCDPISEHNRLYWYRQTLGQGPEFLTYFQNEAQLEKSRLLSDRFSAERPKGSFSTLEIQRTEQGDSAMYLCASRGTGDEQFFGPGTRLTVL.

The J gene is TRBJ2-5, the V gene TRBV6-5; D is undetermined. Trimming stripped 6 bases from V and 5 bases from J, with 13 bases between. The CDR3 has 13 amino acids. In germline, CDR1 is MNHEY, CDR2 SVGAGI. The CDR3 loop reads CASRRTVAETQYF. The CDR3 DNA is TGTGCCAGCAGGCGAACGGTGGCCGAGACCCAGTACTTC.

This clone was observed a single time. The chain employs TRBV19 and TRBJ1-6; 7 positions agree with TRBD1. Germline CDR1 LNHDA, CDR2 SQIVND (reference sequence). Losses at the gene ends were 10 bases for V and 6 bases for J; bases not matched to a gene: 9. The CDR3 loop spans 14 amino acids. The CDR3 DNA reads TGTGCCACCGGGGACAGCATTCGTAATTCACCCCTCCACTTT. This codes for CATGDSIRNSPLHF.

This clone is classed as medium-sized. The chain uses TRBV5-4 and TRBJ1-2; perhaps TRBD1 as D (5 bases). V shed 1 base and J shed 4 bases, with 20 bases lying between them. The CDR3 is 17 amino acids. From germline, CDR1 is SGHNT and CDR2 YYREEE (reference sequence). The CDR3 here is CASSLPGRNLRSYGYTF. CDR3 DNA: TGTGCCAGCAGCTTGCCAGGGAGGAATCTACGGAGCTATGGCTACACCTTC.

The chain is built from TRBV7-2 and TRBJ1-6; D gene unclear. V was shortened by 2 bases and J by 10 bases, with 6 bases between the two germline ends. The CDR3 consists of 12 residues. CDR1 SGHTA and CDR2 FQGNSA come from the germline V gene. The CDR3 is CASSLSVSPLHF. CDR3 nucleotide sequence: TGTGCCAGCAGCTTATCAGTCTCACCCCTCCACTTT.

This clone was detected a few times. The chain couples TRBV6-1 to TRBJ2-7; 7 bases match TRBD1. The V segment lost 4 bases and the J segment 3 bases; nucleotides outside the gene matches: 3. Germline lookup yields CDR1 MNHNS and CDR2 SASEGT. The CDR3 is 13 residues long. DNA of the CDR3: TGTGCCAGCAGTGTTGGACAGGACTACGAGCAGTACTTC. Its protein is CASSVGQDYEQYF.

The V call is TRBV6-5, the J call TRBJ2-7; D remains unclear. Germline V lookup: CDR1 MNHEY, CDR2 SVGAGI. CDR3 length: 13 residues. With 7 bases removed from V and 0 bases from J, the gap between germline ends came to 10 bases. CDR3 amino acids: CASKGQSSYEQYF. For the CDR3, the DNA is TGTGCCAGCAAGGGCCAATCCTCCTACGAGCAGTACTTC.

V is TRBV6-6 and J is TRBJ1-1; 7 bases map to TRBD1. The ends lost 5 bases at V and 0 bases at J; junction bases unmatched: 6. Germline CDR1 is MNHNY and CDR2 is SVGAGI (reference sequence). The CDR3 extends over 15 amino acids. CDR3 nucleotides: TGTGCCAGCAGTAGGGGACAGTCCATGAACACTGAAGCTTTCTTT. Encoded protein: CASSRGQSMNTEAFF.

The chain links TRBV6-5 to TRBJ2-7; 11 bases map to TRBD1. CDR1 and CDR2 from the germline V gene are MNHEY and SVGAGI. This CDR3 has 15 amino acids. The J segment lost 2 bases and the V segment lost 4 bases, leaving 4 bases of the junction unmatched. The CDR3 nucleotides read TGTGCCAGCAGTTTGGGACAGGGGGGCCCCTACGAGCAGTACTTC. This encodes CASSLGQGGPYEQYF.